This T cell receptor beta chain is drawn from a study of T cells in Graves' hyperthyroidism and ophthalmopathy. Findings and caveats of the study: Most clonotypes expanded in the thyroid (above 0.001) were also present in blood. From stable hyperthyroidism, ophthalmopathy was separated by a 13 V-J model.

The TCR beta CDR3 regions underwent amplification using RNA transcripts as the source. A first-round RT-PCR of the TCR CDR3 used the HTBI primer set. TCRdb re-analysed the multiplex PCR reads in MiXCR, keeping a single row per CDR3 protein. The sample gives 300,000 to 450,000 distinct CDR3 sequences, approximately 14% of which show up once; roughly 11% is in the top ten. Isolation of PBMCs was performed on 9.5 to 10 ml fresh peripheral blood. V lost 6 bases, J lost 0 bases, and 12 bases lay in between. CDR3 size: 14 residues. The germline V gene has CDR1 MNHNS and CDR2 SASEGT. This clonotype was detected only a few times. Its antigen remains unknown.

The chain combines TRBV6-1 with TRBJ2-7; possible D gene TRBD2, 6 bases. Sequencing was carried out using blood. The clonotype was recovered from a woman in her sixties or seventies with Graves' hyperthyroidism. The CDR3 spells CASREGRSSYEQYF. The CDR3 bases are TGTGCCAGCAGGGAGGGGCGGAGCTCCTACGAGCAGTACTTC.